The T cell receptor (beta chain) under discussion was sequenced for a study of blood T cell repertoires in COVID-19. Study in general: The samples span acute and convalescent COVID-19 from the United States, Italy and Spain. PBMCs, B-cell-depleted T cells, or T cells were the source of the cDNA or gDNA that made up the material.

This clone was picked up one time. Germline lookup yields CDR1 SGHNT and CDR2 YENEEA. V dropped 2 bases and J dropped 4 bases, with 12 bases sitting between them. CDR3 size: 14 residues. In the authors' methods: The assay estimated nucleated cells by amplifying reference gene primers. Generated by immunoSEQ multiplex PCR, the TCRdb table keeps only in-frame clones and is missing some. V and J calls and clone size are given by that table; D and trimming were obtained from the DNA. The table includes about 60,000 clones, 65% to 85% detected once. The sample consisted of peripheral blood. The source of this sequence is a human donor in a cohort sampled during active COVID-19. The genes are TRBV11-3 and TRBJ2-7, with D possibly matching TRBD2 (5 bases). This chain's CDR3 is CASSLPGRGYEQYF. CDR3 nucleotides: TGTGCCAGCAGCTTACCCGGCCGGGGTTACGAGCAGTACTTC.